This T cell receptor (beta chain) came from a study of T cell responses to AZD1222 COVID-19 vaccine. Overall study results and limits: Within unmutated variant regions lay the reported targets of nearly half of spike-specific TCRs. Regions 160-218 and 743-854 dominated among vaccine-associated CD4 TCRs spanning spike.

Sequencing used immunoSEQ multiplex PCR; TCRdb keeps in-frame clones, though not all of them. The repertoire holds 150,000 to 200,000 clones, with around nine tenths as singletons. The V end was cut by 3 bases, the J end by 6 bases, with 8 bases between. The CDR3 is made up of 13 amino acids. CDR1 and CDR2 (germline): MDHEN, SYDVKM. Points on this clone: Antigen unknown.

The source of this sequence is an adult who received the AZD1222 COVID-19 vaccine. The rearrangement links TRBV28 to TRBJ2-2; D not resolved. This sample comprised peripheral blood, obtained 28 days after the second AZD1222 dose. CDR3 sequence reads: CASSFRGSGELFF. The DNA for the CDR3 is TGTGCCAGCAGTTTTCGTGGGTCCGGGGAGCTGTTTTTT.